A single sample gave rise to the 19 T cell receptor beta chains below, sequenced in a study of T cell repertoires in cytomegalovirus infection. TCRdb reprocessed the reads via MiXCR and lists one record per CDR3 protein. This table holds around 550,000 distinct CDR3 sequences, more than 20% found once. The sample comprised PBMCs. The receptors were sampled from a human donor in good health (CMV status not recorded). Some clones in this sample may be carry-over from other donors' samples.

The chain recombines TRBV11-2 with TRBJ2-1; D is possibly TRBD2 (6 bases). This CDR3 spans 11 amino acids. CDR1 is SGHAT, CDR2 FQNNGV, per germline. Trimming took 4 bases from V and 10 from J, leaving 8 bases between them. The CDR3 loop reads CASSWGDEQFF. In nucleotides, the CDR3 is TGTGCCAGCAGCTGGGGGGACGAGCAGTTCTTC. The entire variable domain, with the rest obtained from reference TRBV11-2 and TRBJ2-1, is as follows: EAGVAQSPRYKIIEKRQSVAFWCNPISGHATLYWYQQILGQGPKLLIQFQNNGVVDDSQLPKDRFSAERLKGVDSTLKIQPAKLEDSAVYLCASSWGDEQFFGPGTRLTVL.

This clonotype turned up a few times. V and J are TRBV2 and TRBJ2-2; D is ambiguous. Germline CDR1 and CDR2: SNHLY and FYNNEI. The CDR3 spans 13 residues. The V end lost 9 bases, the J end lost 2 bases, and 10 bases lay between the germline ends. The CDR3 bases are TGTGCCAGGAGAATCGGTAACACCGGGGAGCTGTTTTTT. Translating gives CARRIGNTGELFF.

CDR3 nucleotide sequence: TGCAGTGCCCACCCCCTCAATGGGCCAGAAGAGACCCAGTACTTC. Translated, it gives CSAHPLNGPEETQYF. This rearrangement joins TRBV20-1 to TRBJ2-5; D gene uncertain. The CDR3 totals 15 residues. CDR1 DFQATT and CDR2 SNEGSKA come from the germline V gene (reference sequence). With 6 bases removed from V and 3 bases from J, the gap between germline ends came to 20 bases.

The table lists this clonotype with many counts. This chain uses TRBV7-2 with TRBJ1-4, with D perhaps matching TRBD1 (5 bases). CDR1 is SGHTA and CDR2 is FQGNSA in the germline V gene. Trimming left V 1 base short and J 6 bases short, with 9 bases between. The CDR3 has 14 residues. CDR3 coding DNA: TGTGCCAGCAGCTTAGTACTGACAGATGAAAAACTGTTTTTT. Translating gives CASSLVLTDEKLFF.

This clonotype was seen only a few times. For the CDR3, the DNA is TGTGCCAGCAGTTTTAGGAGCGGGAGGGGCACAGATACGCAGTATTTT. The encoded protein is CASSFRSGRGTDTQYF. The V call is TRBV12-3 or TRBV12-4, the J call TRBJ2-3; the match to TRBD2 covers 10 bases. The CDR3 spans 16 residues. The V and J ends lost 3 bases and 1 base, in that order; junction bases with no gene match: 4.

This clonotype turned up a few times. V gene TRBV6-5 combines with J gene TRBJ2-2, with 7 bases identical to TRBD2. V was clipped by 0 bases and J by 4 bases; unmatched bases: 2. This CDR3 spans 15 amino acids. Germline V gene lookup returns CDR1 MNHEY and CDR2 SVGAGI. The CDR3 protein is CASSYSTSVTGELFF. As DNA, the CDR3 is TGTGCCAGCAGTTACTCAACTAGCGTCACCGGGGAGCTGTTTTTT.

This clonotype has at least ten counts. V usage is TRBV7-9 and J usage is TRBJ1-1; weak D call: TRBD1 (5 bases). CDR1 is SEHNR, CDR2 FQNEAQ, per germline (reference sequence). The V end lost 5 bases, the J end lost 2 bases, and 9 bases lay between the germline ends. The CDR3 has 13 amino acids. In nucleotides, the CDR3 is TGTGCCAGCAGCCCTGACAGTAACACTGAAGCTTTCTTT. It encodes CASSPDSNTEAFF.

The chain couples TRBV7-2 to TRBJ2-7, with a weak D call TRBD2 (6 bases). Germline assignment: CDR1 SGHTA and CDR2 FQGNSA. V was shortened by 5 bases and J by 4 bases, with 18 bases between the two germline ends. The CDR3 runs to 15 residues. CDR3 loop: CASSESWGVGYEQYF. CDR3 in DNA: TGTGCCAGCAGCGAGAGTTGGGGGGTGGGGTACGAGCAGTACTTC.

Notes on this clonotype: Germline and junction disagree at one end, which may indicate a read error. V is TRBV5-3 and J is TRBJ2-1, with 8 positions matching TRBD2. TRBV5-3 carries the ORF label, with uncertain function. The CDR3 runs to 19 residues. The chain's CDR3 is CASSLPGLAGISSYNEQFF. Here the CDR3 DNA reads TGTGCCAGCAGCTTGCCCGGACTAGCAGGGATCTCCTCCTACAATGAGCAGTTCTTC.

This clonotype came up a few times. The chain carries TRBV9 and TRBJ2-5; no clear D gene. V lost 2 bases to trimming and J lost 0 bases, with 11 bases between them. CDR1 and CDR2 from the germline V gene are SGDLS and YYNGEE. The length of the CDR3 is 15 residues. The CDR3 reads CASSVRQGNQETQYF. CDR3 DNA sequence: TGTGCCAGCAGCGTGAGACAAGGGAACCAAGAGACCCAGTACTTC.

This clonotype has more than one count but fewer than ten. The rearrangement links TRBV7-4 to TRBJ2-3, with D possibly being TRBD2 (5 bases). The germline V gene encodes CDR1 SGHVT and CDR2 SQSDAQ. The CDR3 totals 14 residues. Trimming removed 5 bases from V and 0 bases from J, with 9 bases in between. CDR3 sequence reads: CASSRAGSTDTQYF. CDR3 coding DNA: TGTGCCAGCAGCCGGGCGGGCAGCACAGATACGCAGTATTTT.

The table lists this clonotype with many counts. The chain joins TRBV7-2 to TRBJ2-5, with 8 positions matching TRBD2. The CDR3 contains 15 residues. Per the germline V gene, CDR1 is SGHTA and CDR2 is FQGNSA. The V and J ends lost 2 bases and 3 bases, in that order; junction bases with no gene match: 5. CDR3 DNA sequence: TGTGCCAGCAGCTTATTGGGTAGCGGGAAAGAGACCCAGTACTTC. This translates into CASSLLGSGKETQYF.

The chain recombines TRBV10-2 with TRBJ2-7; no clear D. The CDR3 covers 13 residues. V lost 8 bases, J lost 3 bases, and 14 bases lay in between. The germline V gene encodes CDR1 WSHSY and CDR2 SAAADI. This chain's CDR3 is CASESPGRYEQYF. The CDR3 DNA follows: TGCGCCAGCGAAAGTCCGGGTCGCTACGAGCAGTACTTC.

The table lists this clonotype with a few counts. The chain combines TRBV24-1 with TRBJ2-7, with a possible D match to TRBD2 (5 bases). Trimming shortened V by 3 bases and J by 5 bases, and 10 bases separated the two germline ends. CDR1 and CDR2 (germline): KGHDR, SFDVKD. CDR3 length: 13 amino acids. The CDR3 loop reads CATSDASRDEQYF. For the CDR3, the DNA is TGTGCCACCAGTGATGCCTCGAGGGACGAGCAGTACTTC.

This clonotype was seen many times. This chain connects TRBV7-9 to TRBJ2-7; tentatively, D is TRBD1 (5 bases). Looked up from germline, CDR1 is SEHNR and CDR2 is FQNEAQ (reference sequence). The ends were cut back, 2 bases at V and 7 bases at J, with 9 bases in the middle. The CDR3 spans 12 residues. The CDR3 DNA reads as TGTGCCAGCAGCTTAATCCGACAGGAGCAGTACTTC. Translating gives CASSLIRQEQYF.

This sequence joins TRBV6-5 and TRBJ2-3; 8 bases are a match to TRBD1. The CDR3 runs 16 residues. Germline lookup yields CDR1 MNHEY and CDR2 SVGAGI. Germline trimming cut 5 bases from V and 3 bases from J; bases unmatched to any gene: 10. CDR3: CASSKLQGGGTDTQYF. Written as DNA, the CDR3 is TGTGCCAGCAGTAAACTACAGGGGGGTGGGACAGATACGCAGTATTTT.

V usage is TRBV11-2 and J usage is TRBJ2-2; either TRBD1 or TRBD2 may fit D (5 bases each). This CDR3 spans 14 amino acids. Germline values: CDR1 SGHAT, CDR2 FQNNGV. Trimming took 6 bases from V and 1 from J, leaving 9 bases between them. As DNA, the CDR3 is TGTGCCAGCAGGGGGACCCGGAACACCGGGGAGCTGTTTTTT. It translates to CASRGTRNTGELFF.

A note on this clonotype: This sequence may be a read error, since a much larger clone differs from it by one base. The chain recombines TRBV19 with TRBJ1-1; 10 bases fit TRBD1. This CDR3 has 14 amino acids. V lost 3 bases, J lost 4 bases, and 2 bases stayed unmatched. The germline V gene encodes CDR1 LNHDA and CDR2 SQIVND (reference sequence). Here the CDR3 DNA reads TGTGCCAGTAGTATTGGACAGGGGGTCACTGAAGCTTTCTTT. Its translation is CASSIGQGVTEAFF.

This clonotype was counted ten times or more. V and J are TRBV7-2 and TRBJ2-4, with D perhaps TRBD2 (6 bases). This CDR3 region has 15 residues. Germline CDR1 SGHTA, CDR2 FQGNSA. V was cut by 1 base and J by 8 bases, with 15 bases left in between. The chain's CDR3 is CASSLDGLNADIQYF. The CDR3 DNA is TGTGCCAGCAGCTTAGATGGACTAAACGCGGACATTCAGTACTTC.